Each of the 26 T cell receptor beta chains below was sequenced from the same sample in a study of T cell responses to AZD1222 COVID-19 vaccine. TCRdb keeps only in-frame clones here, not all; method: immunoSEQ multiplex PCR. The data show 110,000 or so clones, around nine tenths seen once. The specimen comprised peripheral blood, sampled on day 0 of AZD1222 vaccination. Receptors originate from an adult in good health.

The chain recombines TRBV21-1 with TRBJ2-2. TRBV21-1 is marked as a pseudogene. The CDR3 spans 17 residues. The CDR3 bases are TGTGCCAGCAGCAAAAATAGGCGCCGCCGAAACACCGGGGAGCTGTTTTTT. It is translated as CASSKNRRRRNTGELFF.

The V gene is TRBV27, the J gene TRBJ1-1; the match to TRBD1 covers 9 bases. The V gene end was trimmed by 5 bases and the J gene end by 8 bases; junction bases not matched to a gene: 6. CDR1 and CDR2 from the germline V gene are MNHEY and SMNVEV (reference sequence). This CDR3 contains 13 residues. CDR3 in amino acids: CASSPSGTGEAFF. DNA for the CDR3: TGTGCCAGCAGTCCCTCGGGGACAGGGGAAGCTTTCTTT.

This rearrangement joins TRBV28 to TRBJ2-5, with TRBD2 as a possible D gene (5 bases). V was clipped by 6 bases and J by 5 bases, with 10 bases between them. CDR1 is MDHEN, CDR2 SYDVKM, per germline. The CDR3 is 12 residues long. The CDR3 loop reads CASSRTGETQYF. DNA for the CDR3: TGTGCCAGCAGCAGGACGGGGGAGACCCAGTACTTC.

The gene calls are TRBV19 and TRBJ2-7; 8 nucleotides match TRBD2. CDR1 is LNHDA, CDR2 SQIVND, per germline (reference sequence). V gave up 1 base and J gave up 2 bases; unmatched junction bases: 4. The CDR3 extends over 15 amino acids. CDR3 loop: CASSIVGAGAYEQYF. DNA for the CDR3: TGTGCCAGTAGTATAGTAGGAGCGGGAGCCTACGAGCAGTACTTC.

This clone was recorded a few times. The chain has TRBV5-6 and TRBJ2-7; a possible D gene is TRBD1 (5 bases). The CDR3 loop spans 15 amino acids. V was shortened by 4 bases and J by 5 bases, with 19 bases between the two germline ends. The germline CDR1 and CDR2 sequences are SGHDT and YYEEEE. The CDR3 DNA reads TGTGCCAGCAGCCTTCGATCAGGGATCATCAACGAGCAGTACTTC. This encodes CASSLRSGIINEQYF.

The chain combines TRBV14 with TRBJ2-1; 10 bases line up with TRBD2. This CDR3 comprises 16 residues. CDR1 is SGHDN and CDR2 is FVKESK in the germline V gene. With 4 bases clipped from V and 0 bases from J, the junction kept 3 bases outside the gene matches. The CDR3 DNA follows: TGTGCCAGCAGCCTCGCTAGCGGGAGCTCCTACAATGAGCAGTTCTTC. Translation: CASSLASGSSYNEQFF.

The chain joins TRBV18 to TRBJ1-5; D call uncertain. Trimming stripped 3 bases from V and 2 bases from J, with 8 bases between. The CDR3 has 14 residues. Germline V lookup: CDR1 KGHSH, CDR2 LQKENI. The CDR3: CASSPPGGNQPQHF. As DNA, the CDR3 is TGTGCCAGCTCACCCCCCGGGGGCAATCAGCCCCAGCATTTT.

The CDR3: CASSSPGADTQYF. As DNA, the CDR3 is TGTGCCAGCAGTAGCCCGGGGGCAGATACGCAGTATTTT. The rearrangement links TRBV6-5 to TRBJ2-3; tentatively, D is TRBD2 (6 bases). The CDR3 sequence is 13 residues long. The germline CDR1 and CDR2 sequences are MNHEY and SVGAGI. V lost 5 bases to trimming and J lost 4 bases, with 10 bases between them.

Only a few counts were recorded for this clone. Here the CDR3 DNA reads TGTGCCAGCAGCACCACCCGGGTCGGGGGACTAGCGGGAGGGAACACCGGGGAGCTGTTTTTT. Residues: CASSTTRVGGLAGGNTGELFF. This chain uses TRBV9 with TRBJ2-2; TRBD2 matches at 15 bases. CDR1 SGDLS and CDR2 YYNGEE come from the germline V gene. The CDR3 runs to 21 residues. V shed 4 bases, J shed 1 base, and the junction held 14 bases outside the gene matches.

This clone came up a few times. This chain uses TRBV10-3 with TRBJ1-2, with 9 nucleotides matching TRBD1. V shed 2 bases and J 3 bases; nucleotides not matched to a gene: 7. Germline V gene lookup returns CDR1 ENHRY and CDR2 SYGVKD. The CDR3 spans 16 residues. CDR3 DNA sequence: TGTGCCATCAGTGAGCCGGGACAGGGCGATCACTATGGCTACACCTTC. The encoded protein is CAISEPGQGDHYGYTF.

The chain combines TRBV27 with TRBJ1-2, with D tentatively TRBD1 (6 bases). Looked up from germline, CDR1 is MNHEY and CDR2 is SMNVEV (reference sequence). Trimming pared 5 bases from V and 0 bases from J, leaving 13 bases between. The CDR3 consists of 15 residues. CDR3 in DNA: TGTGCCAGCAGTCTCAGGACAGACCCTAACTATGGCTACACCTTC. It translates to CASSLRTDPNYGYTF.

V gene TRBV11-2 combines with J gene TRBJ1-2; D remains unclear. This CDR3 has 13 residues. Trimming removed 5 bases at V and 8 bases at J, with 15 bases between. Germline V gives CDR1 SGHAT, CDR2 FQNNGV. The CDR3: CASSQSGVWGYTF. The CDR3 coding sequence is TGTGCCAGCAGCCAAAGCGGGGTATGGGGCTACACCTTC. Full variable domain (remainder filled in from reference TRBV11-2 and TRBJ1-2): EAGVAQSPRYKIIEKRQSVAFWCNPISGHATLYWYQQILGQGPKLLIQFQNNGVVDDSQLPKDRFSAERLKGVDSTLKIQPAKLEDSAVYLCASSQSGVWGYTFGSGTRLTVV.

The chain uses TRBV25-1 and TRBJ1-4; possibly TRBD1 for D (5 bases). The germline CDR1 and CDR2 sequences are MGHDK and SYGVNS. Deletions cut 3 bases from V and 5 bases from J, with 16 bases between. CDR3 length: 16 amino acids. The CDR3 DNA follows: TGTGCCAGCAGTGACGCGCCTGCACGGGGGAATGAAAAACTGTTTTTT. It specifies CASSDAPARGNEKLFF.

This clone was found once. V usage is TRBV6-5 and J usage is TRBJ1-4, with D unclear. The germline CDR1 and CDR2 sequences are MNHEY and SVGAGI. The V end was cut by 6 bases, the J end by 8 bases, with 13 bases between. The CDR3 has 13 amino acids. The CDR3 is CASRDLSREKLFF. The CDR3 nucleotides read TGTGCCAGCAGGGATCTATCGAGGGAAAAACTGTTTTTT.

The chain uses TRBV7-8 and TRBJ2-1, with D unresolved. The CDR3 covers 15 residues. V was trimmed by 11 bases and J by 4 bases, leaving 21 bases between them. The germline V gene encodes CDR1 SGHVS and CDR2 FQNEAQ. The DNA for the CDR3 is TGTGCCGACTCGCCCGACCCGGACGTATACAATGAGCAGTTCTTC. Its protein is CADSPDPDVYNEQFF.

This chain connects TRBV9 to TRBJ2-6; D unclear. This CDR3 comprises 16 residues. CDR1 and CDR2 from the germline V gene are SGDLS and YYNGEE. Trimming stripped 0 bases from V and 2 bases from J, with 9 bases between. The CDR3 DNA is TGTGCCAGCAGCGTAGGTCTCAGCGCTGGGGCCAACGTCCTGACTTTC. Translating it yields CASSVGLSAGANVLTF.

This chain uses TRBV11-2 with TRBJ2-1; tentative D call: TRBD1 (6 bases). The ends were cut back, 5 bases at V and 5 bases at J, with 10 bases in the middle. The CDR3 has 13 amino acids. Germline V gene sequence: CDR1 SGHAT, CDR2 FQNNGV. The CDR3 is CASSADRHNEQFF. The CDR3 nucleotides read TGTGCCAGCAGCGCCGACAGGCACAATGAGCAGTTCTTC. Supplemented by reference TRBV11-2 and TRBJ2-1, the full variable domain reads EAGVAQSPRYKIIEKRQSVAFWCNPISGHATLYWYQQILGQGPKLLIQFQNNGVVDDSQLPKDRFSAERLKGVDSTLKIQPAKLEDSAVYLCASSADRHNEQFFGPGTRLTVL.

The CDR3 nucleotides are TGTGCCAGCAGCCTACTACTAGCGGGTACCGGGGAGCTGTTTTTT. Its translation is CASSLLLAGTGELFF. The V gene is TRBV7-2, the J gene TRBJ2-2; 9 bases are a match to TRBD2. The trim removed 5 bases at V and 5 bases at J, leaving 6 bases unmatched. Germline assignment: CDR1 SGHTA and CDR2 FQGNSA. The CDR3 extends over 15 amino acids.

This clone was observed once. The CDR3 sequence: CATSDRGNYGYTF. CDR3 nucleotides: TGTGCCACCAGCGACAGGGGGAACTATGGCTACACCTTC. The genes are TRBV24-1 and TRBJ1-2; 9 positions match TRBD1. CDR1 is KGHDR, CDR2 SFDVKD, per germline. The CDR3 is 13 amino acids. The V and J ends lost 7 bases and 2 bases, in that order; junction bases with no gene match: 1.

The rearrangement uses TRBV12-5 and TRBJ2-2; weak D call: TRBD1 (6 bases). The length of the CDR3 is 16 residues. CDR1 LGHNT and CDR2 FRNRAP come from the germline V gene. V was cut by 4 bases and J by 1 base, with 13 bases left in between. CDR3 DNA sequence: TGTGCTAGTGGTTCAGGGGTTGGGCTGAACACCGGGGAGCTGTTTTTT. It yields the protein CASGSGVGLNTGELFF.

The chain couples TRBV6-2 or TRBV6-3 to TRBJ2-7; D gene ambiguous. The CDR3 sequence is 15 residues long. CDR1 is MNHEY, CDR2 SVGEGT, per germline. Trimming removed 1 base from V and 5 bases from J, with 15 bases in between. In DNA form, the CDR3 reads TGTGCCAGCAGTTACTTAGGTCGAGGATTCGACGAGCAGTACTTC. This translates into CASSYLGRGFDEQYF.

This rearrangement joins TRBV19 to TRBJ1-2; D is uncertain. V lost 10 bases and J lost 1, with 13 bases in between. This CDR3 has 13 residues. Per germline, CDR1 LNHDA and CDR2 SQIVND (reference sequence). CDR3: CATHSWVNYGYTF. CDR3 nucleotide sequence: TGTGCCACTCACTCGTGGGTTAACTATGGCTACACCTTC.

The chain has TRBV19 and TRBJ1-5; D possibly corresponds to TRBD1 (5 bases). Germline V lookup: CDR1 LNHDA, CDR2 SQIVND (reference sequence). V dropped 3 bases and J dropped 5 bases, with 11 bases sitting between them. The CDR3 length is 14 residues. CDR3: CASSIRQPHQPQHF. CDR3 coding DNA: TGTGCCAGTAGTATCCGACAGCCCCATCAGCCCCAGCATTTT.

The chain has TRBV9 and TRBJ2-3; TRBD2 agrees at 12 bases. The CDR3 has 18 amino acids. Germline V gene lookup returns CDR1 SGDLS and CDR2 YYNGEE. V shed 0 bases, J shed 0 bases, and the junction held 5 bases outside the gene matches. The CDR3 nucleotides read TGTGCCAGCAGCGTAGCTCCAACTAGCGGGGGGAGCACAGATACGCAGTATTTT. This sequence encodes CASSVAPTSGGSTDTQYF.

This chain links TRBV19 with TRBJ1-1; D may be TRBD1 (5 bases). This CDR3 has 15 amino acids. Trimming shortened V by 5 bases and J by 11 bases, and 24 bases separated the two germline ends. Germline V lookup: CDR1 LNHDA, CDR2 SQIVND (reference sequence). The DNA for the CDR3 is TGTGCCAGTAGTCTAACCGGACACCAGGCGCTGAGGGCTTTCTTT. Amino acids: CASSLTGHQALRAFF.

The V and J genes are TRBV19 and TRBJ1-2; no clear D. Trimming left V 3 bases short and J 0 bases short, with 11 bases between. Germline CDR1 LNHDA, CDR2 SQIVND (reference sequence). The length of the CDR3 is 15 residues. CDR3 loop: CASSIVQAPNYGYTF. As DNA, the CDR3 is TGTGCCAGTAGTATCGTCCAGGCCCCTAACTATGGCTACACCTTC.